Here is one T cell receptor beta chain with its context. Its cognate antigen is unknown. Profiling relied on immunoSEQ multiplex PCR, and the TCRdb table lists in-frame clones only, not all of them. The sample holds some 190,000 clones, 70% to 90% seen once. The sample is drawn from a study of Ad26.COV2.S vaccination and SARS-CoV-2 variants. Overall study results and limits: Total T cell responses may have been underestimated by the TCR breadth and depth analyses. People who got the vaccine or the placebo had similar non-spike TCR breadth. Those who received the vaccine showed greater spike-specific TCR breadth than those given placebo.

The CDR3 has 19 amino acids. CDR1 is KGHDR and CDR2 is SFDVKD in the germline V gene. V was pared by 0 bases and J by 1 base, with 8 bases of the junction left unmatched. The chain is built from TRBV24-1 and TRBJ2-1; TRBD2 aligns across 10 bases. This clonotype originated in a human donor who had recovered from COVID-19. Source: peripheral blood, taken after recovery from COVID-19. The CDR3 sequence: CATSDLKRLSGGSYNEQFF. The CDR3 DNA is TGTGCCACCAGTGATTTGAAACGACTTAGCGGGGGGTCCTACAATGAGCAGTTCTTC.